This T cell receptor (beta chain) was observed in a study of blood T cell repertoires in COVID-19. Authors' methods: Cell counts per sample came from amplifying reference gene primers. TCRdb's copy holds only in-frame clones and misses some; the assay was immunoSEQ multiplex PCR. V and J calls and clone size are copied from that table; D and trimming were computed from the DNA. The top ten hold around 7.8% of the sample, which has 270,000 or so clones, under 90% seen once. The clonotype was recovered from a human donor in a cohort sampled during active COVID-19. The source material was peripheral blood.

This chain's CDR3 is CSAYGQGNIQYF. The CDR3 bases are TGCAGCGCCTATGGACAGGGAAACATTCAGTACTTC. This chain uses TRBV29-1 with TRBJ2-4; 8 nucleotides align to TRBD1. This CDR3 is built from 12 residues. Germline CDR1 reads SQVTM; CDR2 reads ANQGSEA. V lost 7 bases, J lost 6 bases, and 5 bases stayed unmatched.